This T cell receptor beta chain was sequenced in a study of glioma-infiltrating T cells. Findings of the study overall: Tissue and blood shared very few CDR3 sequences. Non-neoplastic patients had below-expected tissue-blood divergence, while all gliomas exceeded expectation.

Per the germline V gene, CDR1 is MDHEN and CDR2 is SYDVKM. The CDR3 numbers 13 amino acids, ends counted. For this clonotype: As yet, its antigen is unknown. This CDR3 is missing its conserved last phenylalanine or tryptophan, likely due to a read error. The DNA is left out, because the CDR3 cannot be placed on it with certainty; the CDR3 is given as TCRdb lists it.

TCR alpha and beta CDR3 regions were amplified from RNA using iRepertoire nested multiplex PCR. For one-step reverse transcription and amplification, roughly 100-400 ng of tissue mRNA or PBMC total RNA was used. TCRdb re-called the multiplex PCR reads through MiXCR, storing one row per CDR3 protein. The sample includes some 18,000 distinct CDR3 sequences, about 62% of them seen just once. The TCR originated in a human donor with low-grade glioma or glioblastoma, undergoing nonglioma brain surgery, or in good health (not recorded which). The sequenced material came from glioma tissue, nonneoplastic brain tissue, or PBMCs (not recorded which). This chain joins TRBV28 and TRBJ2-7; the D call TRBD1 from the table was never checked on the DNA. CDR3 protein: CASSLQGAAREQY.